This T cell receptor beta chain was profiled in a study of human T cells and chemical hapten exposure. Study-level findings and limits: Every donor had alopecia, and their immune response may therefore differ from healthy people's.

CDR3 length: 14 amino acids. Per the germline V gene, CDR1 is SNHLY and CDR2 is FYNNEI. V was clipped by 6 bases and J by 5 bases; unmatched bases: 7. The time point is: patch test 2, 6 weeks after DPC sensitization. Treatment specified: therapeutic diphenylcyclopropenone sensitization with weekly scalp DPC. Regarding this clonotype: Its specificity is not known.

Library preparation tagged each individual cDNA molecule with a unique molecular identifier. In the original analysis: Sample TCR totals centred on a median of about 92,000, ranging 23,224 to 690,600. MiXCR, applied by TCRdb to the RACE reads, yields one record per CDR3 protein. Clone size and V and J calls follow TCRdb, not the original study. The repertoire has over 130,000 distinct CDR3 sequences, 10% to 15% of them found once; the top ten carry under 1.5%. Sequencing used whole blood, obtained in connection with sensitization to the hapten diphenylcyclopropenone (DPC). This clonotype was sampled from a woman aged 50 to 65 with alopecia areata. Some clones in this sample may be carry-over from other donors' samples. The chain joins TRBV2 to TRBJ1-2; 9 nucleotides agree with TRBD1. The CDR3 here is CASRQPGQGYGYTF. The CDR3 nucleotides read TGTGCCAGCAGGCAACCGGGACAGGGATATGGCTACACCTTC.